These T cell receptor beta chains were read from a single sample in a study of read filtering for tumor transcriptome and immune sequencing. One entry per CDR3 protein, called by TCRdb with MiXCR from the reads. The sample comprises some 46,000 distinct CDR3 sequences, about an eighth of which are singletons, and more than 12% rests with the top ten. The sequencing input was a population of CD138-negative cells sorted from bone marrow. Receptors were obtained from a donor aged 40 or older with multiple myeloma. The CDR3 runs from the conserved cysteine through the conserved F or W. Each record gives: V gene, CDR3 protein.

v_gene: TRBV7-8
CDR3aa: CASSLGPQETQYF

v_gene: TRBV20-1
CDR3aa: CSAYGLGEETQYF

v_gene: TRBV5-4
CDR3aa: CASSSQQWETQYF

v_gene: TRBV7-9
CDR3aa: CASSFGTPEQYF

v_gene: TRBV11-2
CDR3aa: CASSTGTGGGGANVLTF

v_gene: TRBV20-1
CDR3aa: CSAKLPTGANYGYTF

v_gene: TRBV6-5
CDR3aa: CASSYSKWGGNTEAFF

v_gene: TRBV18
CDR3aa: CASSPNRGSDTQYF

v_gene: TRBV7-9
CDR3aa: CASSLAGQKQETQYF

v_gene: TRBV29-1
CDR3aa: CSVAEETQYF

v_gene: TRBV6-2/TRBV6-3
CDR3aa: CASTPGGAPYNEQFF

v_gene: TRBV7-2
CDR3aa: CASSPDPLNYGYTF

v_gene: TRBV6-1
CDR3aa: CASKGQPYNEQFF